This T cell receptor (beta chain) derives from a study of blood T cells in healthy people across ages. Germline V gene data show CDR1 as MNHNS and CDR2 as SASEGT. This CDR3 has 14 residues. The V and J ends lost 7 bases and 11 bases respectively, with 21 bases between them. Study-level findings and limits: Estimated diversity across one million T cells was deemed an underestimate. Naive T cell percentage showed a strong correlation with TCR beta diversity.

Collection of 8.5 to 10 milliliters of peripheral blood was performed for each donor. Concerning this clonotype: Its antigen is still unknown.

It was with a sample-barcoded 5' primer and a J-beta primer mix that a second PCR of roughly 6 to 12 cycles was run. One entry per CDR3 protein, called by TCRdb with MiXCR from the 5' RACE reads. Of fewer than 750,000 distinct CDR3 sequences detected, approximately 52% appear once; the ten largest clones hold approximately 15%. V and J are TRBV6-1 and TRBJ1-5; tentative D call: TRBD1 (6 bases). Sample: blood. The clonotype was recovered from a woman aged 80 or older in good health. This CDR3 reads CASTGAAQAAAQHF. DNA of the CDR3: TGTGCCAGCACGGGGGCAGCCCAGGCGGCGGCCCAGCATTTT.